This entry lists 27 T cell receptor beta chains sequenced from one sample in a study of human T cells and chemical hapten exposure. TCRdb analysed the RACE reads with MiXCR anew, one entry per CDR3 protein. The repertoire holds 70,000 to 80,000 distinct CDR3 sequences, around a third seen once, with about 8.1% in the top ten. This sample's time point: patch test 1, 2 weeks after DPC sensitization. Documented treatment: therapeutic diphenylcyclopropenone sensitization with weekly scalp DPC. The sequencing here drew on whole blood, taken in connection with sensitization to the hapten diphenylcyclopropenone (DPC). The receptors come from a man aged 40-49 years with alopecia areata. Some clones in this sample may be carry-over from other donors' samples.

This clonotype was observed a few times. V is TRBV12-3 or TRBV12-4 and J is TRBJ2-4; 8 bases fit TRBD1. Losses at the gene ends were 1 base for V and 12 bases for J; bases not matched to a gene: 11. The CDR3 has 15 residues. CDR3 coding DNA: TGTGCCAGCAGTTTAGGTTCCGGGACAGGAGGAACTCAGTACTTC. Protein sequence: CASSLGSGTGGTQYF.

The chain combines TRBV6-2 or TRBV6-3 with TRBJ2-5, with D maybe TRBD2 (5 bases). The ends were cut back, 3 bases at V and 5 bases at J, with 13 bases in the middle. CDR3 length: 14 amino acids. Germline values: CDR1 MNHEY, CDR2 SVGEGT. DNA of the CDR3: TGTGCCAGCAGTTATTGGAGGTCCGATGAGACCCAGTACTTC. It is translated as CASSYWRSDETQYF.

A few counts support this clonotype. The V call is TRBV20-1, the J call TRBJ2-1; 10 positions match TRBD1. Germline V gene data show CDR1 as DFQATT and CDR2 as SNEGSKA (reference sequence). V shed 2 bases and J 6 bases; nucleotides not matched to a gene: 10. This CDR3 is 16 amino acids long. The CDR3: CSARTWTGGDVNEQFF. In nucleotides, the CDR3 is TGCAGTGCTAGAACCTGGACAGGGGGAGATGTCAATGAGCAGTTCTTC.

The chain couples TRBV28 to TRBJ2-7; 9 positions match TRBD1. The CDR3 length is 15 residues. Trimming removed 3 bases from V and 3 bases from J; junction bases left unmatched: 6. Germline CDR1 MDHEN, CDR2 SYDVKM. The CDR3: CASSFPGTGSYEQYF. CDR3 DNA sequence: TGTGCCAGCAGTTTCCCAGGGACAGGGAGCTACGAGCAGTACTTC.

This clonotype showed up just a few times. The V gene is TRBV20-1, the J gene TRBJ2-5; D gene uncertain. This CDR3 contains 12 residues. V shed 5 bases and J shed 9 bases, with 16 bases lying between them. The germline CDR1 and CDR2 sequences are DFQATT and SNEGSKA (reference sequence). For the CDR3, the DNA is TGCAGTGCTGGTAGACCTTCTTCAGCCCAGTACTTC. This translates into CSAGRPSSAQYF.

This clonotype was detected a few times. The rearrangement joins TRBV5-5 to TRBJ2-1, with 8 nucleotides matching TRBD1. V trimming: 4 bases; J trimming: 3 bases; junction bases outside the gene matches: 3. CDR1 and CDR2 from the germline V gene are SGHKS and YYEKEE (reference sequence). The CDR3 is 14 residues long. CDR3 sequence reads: CASSPGQVYNEQFF. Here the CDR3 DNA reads TGTGCCAGCAGCCCGGGACAGGTCTACAATGAGCAGTTCTTC.

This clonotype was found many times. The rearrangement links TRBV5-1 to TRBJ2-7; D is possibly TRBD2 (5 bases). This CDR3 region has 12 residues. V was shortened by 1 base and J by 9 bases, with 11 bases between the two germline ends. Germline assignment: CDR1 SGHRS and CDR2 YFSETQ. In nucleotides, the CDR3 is TGCGCCAGCAGCTTGTCCGGGAACGGGCAGTACTTC. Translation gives CASSLSGNGQYF.

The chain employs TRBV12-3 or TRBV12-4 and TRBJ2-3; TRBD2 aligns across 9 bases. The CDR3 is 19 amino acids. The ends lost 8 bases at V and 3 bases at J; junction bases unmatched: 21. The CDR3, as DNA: TGTGCCAGCGCTTTACTCCTCGGCGGGAGGGCCCTCGGGACAGATACGCAGTATTTT. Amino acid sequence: CASALLLGGRALGTDTQYF.

The CDR3 reads CASSLAAGHWQPQHF. As DNA, the CDR3 is TGTGCCAGCAGCTTGGCCGCGGGACACTGGCAGCCCCAGCATTTT. The chain uses TRBV5-5 and TRBJ1-5, with a possible D match to TRBD1 (6 bases). V lost 0 bases to trimming and J lost 7 bases, with 14 bases between them. Germline lookup yields CDR1 SGHKS and CDR2 YYEKEE (reference sequence). This CDR3 has 15 amino acids.

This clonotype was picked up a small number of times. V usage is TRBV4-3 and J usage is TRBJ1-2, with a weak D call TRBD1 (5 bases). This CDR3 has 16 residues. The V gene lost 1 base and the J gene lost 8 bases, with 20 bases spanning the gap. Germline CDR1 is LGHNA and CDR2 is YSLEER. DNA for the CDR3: TGCGCCAGCAGCCAAGTGGGGACTGCCTTAGTTTCGGGCTACACCTTC. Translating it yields CASSQVGTALVSGYTF.

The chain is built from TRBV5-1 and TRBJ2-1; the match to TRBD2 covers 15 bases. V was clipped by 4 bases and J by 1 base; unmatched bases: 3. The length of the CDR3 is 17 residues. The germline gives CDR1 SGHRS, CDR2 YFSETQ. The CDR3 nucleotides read TGCGCCAGCAGCCCTGGACTAGCGGGAGGGTCCTACAATGAGCAGTTCTTC. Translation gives CASSPGLAGGSYNEQFF.

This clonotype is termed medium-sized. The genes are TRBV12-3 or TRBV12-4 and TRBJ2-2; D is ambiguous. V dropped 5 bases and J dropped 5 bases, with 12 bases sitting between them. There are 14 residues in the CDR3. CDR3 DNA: TGTGCCAGCAGTCCAGCTTTGGGGACCGGGGAGCTGTTTTTT. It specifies CASSPALGTGELFF.

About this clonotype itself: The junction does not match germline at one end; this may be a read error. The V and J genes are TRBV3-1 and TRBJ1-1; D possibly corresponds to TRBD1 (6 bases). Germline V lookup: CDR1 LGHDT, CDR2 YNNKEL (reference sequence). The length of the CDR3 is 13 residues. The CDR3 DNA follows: TGTGCCAGCAGCCAAACAGGGTGGCCTGAAACTTTCTTT. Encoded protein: CASSQTGWPETFF.

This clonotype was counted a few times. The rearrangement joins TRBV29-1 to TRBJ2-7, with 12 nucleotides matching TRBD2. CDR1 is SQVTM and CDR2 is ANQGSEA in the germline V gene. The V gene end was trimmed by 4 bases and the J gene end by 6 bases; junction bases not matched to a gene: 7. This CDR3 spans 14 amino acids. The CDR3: CSVVTSGSGGEQYF. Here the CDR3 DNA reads TGCAGCGTTGTGACTAGCGGGAGTGGTGGCGAGCAGTACTTC.

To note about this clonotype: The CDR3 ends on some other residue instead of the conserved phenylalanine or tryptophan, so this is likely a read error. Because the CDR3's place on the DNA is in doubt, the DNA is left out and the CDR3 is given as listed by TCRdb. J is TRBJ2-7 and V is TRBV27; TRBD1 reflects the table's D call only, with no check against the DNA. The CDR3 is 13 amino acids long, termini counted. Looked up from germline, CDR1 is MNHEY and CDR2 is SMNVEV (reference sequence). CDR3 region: CASSLSEDRGLVL.

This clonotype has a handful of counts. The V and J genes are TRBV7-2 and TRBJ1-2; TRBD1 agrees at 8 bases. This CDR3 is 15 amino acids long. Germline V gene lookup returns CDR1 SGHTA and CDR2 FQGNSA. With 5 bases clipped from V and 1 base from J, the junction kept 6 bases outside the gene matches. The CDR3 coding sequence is TGTGCCAGCAGCACGCAGGGGGCAGTTAACTATGGCTACACCTTC. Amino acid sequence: CASSTQGAVNYGYTF.

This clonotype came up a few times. This CDR3 reads CASSTGATYNEQFF. Written as DNA, the CDR3 is TGTGCCAGCAGTACAGGGGCAACCTACAATGAGCAGTTCTTC. V usage is TRBV6-2 or TRBV6-3 and J usage is TRBJ2-1; 7 positions agree with TRBD1. The CDR3 runs 14 residues. V gave up 5 bases and J gave up 2 bases; unmatched junction bases: 3. CDR1 is MNHEY and CDR2 is SVGEGT in the germline V gene.

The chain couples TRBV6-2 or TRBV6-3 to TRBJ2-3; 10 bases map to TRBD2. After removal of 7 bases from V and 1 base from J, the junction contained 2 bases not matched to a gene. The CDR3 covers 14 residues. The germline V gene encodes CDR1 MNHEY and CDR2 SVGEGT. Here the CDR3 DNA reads TGTGCCAGCATTGGACTAGCGGGCACAGATACGCAGTATTTT. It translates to CASIGLAGTDTQYF.

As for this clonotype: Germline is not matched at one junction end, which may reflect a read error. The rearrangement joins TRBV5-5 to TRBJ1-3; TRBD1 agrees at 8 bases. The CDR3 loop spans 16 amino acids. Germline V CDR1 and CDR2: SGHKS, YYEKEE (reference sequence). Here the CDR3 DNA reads TGTGCCAGCAGCTTGGTTTCGGACAGGGCCGGAAACACCGTATATTTT. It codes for CASSLVSDRAGNTVYF.

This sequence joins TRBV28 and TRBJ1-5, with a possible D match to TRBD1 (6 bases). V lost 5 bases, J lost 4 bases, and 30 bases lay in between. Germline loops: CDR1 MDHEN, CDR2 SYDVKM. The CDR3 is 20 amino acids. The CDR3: CASSPVGGRGSQGGNQPQHF. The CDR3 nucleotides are TGTGCCAGCAGTCCAGTCGGGGGTCGGGGTTCCCAAGGGGGAAATCAGCCCCAGCATTTT.

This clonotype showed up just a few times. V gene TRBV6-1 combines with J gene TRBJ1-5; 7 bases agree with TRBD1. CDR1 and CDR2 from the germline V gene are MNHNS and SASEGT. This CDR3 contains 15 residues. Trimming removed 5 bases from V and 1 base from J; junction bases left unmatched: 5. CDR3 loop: CASSSDRASNQPQHF. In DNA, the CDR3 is TGTGCCAGCAGTTCTGACAGGGCAAGCAATCAGCCCCAGCATTTT.

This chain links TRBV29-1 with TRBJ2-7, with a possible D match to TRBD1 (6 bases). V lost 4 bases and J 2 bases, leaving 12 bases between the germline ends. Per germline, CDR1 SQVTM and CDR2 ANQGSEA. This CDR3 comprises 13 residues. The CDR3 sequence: CSVGGGPAYEQYF. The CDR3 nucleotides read TGCAGCGTTGGTGGGGGCCCCGCCTACGAGCAGTACTTC.

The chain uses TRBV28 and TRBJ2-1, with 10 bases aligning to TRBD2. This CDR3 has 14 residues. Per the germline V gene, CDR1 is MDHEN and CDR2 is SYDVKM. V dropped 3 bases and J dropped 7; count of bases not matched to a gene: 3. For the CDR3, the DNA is TGTGCCAGCAGTTTTGGGACTAGCGAGAATGAGCAGTTCTTC. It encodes CASSFGTSENEQFF.

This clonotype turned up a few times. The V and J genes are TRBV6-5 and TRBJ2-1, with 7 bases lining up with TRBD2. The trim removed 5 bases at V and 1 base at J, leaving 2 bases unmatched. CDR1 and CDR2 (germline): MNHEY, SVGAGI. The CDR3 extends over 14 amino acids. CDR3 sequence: CASSTLASYNEQFF. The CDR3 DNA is TGTGCCAGCAGTACACTAGCGTCCTACAATGAGCAGTTCTTC.

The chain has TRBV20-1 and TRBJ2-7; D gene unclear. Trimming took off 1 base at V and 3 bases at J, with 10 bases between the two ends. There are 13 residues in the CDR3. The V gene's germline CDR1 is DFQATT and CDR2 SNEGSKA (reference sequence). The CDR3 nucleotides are TGCAGTGCTAGAGCGGCAGGTGGCTACGAGCAGTACTTC. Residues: CSARAAGGYEQYF.

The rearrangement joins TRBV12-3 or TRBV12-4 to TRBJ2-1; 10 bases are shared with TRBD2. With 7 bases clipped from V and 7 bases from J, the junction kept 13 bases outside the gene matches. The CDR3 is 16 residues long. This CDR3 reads CASTSSGRASRNEQFF. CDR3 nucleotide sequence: TGTGCCAGCACCTCAAGCGGGAGGGCCTCAAGAAATGAGCAGTTCTTC.

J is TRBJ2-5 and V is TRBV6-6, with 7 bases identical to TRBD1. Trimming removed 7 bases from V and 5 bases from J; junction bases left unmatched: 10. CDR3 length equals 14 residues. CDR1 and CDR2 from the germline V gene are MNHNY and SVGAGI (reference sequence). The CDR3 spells CASTKTGQGETQYF. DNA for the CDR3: TGTGCCAGCACTAAGACAGGGCAGGGGGAGACCCAGTACTTC.